Below are 5 T cell receptor beta chains sequenced from a single sample in a study of CD8 T cells in seronegative destructive rheumatoid arthritis. Using immunoSEQ multiplex PCR, the repertoire was profiled, and TCRdb retains in-frame clones only, with some absent. The sample has some 13,000 clones; roughly four fifths are singletons. Specimen: CD8+ T cells from blood. All receptors come from a woman between 25 and 49 years old with seronegative destructive rheumatoid arthritis.

This clone came up once. The chain has TRBV15 and TRBJ1-4; 11 bases agree with TRBD1. The CDR3 has 16 amino acids. After removal of 5 bases from V and 6 bases from J, the junction contained 8 bases not matched to a gene. Germline CDR1 is LNHNV and CDR2 is YYDKDF (reference sequence). In nucleotides, the CDR3 is TGTGCCACCAGCCCCTGGACAGGGGGCGAGGATGAAAAACTGTTTTTT. Its protein is CATSPWTGGEDEKLFF. Using reference TRBV15 and TRBJ1-4 for the parts outside the CDR3, the full variable domain is DAMVIQNPRYQVTQFGKPVTLSCSQTLNHNVMYWYQQKSSQAPKLLFHYYDKDFNNEADTPDNFQSRRPNTSFCFLDIRSPGLGDTAMYLCATSPWTGGEDEKLFFGSGTQLSVL.

V usage is TRBV27 and J usage is TRBJ2-7; D is perhaps TRBD2 (5 bases). The CDR3 length is 15 residues. Germline V gene lookup returns CDR1 MNHEY and CDR2 SMNVEV (reference sequence). The V gene lost 5 bases and the J gene lost 7 bases, with 21 bases spanning the gap. The CDR3 reads CASSIDARDKWEQYF. For the CDR3, the DNA is TGTGCCAGCAGTATCGACGCACGGGATAAATGGGAGCAGTACTTC.

The chain joins TRBV7-9 to TRBJ2-3; TRBD2 might be the D (6 bases). The germline V and J ends were trimmed by 6 bases and 4 bases, with 8 bases remaining between them. CDR1 is SEHNR and CDR2 is FQNEAQ in the germline V gene (reference sequence). The CDR3 is 12 amino acids. CDR3 loop: CASRSGADTQYF. CDR3 in DNA: TGTGCCAGCAGATCGGGGGCAGATACGCAGTATTTT.

This CDR3 is CASGQTGNTEAFF. CDR3 sequence (DNA): TGTGCCAGCGGTCAGACAGGGAACACTGAAGCTTTCTTT. V gene TRBV6-5 combines with J gene TRBJ1-1; D possibly corresponds to TRBD1 (6 bases). Between the trimmed V and J ends, which lost 8 bases and 1 base, there was a span of 11 bases. This CDR3 spans 13 amino acids. Germline V gene data show CDR1 as MNHEY and CDR2 as SVGAGI.

The chain is built from TRBV27 and TRBJ2-3; 15 bases map to TRBD2. Per germline, CDR1 MNHEY and CDR2 SMNVEV (reference sequence). The V and J ends lost 3 bases and 3 bases, in that order; junction bases with no gene match: 1. This CDR3 is 16 amino acids long. The CDR3 DNA is TGTGCCAGCAGTTTCGGACTAGCGGGGGGGACAGATACGCAGTATTTT. Protein: CASSFGLAGGTDTQYF.